This TCR beta chain was observed in a study of tumor and adjacent non-tumor tissue in lung cancer. Study in general: The patients, approximately nine men and 4 to 6 women, were about 30 to 85 with stage I to III disease. Findings and caveats of the study: Top 100 clones took a larger repertoire share in normal lung. Shorter survival was associated with higher TCR diversity in tumors.

From germline, CDR1 is MNHNY and CDR2 SVGAGI (reference sequence). This CDR3 is 15 amino acids long. Trimming took 7 bases from V and 4 from J; bases not matched to a gene: 11. RNA was extracted from bulk tissue without any cell sorting. Three rounds of nested PCR, following a modified ARM-PCR protocol, produced the TCRbeta library. TCRdb independently ran MiXCR on the multiplex PCR reads; one entry per CDR3 protein. The sample holds fewer than 85,000 distinct CDR3 sequences, around 74% seen once. This clonotype is a singleton in its sample. Antigen unknown. Without the conserved terminal phenylalanine or tryptophan, this CDR3 likely stems from a read error.

The sequence derives from a woman aged 45-60 years with non-small cell lung cancer. The sequenced material came from lung tumor tissue. The chain couples TRBV6-6 to TRBJ2-7, with TRBD2 identical over 9 bases. The CDR3 DNA follows: TGTGCCAGCAATTGCCATGGCGGGAGGGGGTACGAGCAGTACCTC. Amino acid sequence: CASNCHGGRGYEQYL.